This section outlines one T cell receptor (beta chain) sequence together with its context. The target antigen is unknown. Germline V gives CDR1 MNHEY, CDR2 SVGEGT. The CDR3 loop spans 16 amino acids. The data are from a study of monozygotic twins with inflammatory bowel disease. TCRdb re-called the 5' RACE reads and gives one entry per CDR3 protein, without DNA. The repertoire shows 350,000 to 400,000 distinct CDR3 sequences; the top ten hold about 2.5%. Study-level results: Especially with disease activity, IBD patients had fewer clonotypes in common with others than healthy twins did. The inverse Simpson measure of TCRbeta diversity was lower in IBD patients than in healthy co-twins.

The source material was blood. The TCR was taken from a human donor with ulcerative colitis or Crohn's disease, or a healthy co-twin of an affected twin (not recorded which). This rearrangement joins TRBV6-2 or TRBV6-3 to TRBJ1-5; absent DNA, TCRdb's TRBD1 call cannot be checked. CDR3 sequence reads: CASSSLRDRQREPQHF.